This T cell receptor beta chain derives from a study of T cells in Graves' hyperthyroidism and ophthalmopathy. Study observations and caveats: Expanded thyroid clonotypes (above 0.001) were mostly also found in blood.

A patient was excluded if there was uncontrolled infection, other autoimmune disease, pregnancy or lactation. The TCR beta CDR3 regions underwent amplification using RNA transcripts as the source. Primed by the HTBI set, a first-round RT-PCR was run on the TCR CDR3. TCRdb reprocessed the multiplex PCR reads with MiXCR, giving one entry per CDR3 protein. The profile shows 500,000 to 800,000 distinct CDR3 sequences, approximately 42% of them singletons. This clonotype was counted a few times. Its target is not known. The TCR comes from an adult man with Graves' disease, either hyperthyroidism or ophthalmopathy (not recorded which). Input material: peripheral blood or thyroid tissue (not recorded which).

The CDR3 DNA reads TGTGCCAGTAGTATCTTCAGGGGGCGGAGATACACTGAAGCTTTCTTT. Translated: CASSIFRGRRYTEAFF. The chain uses TRBV19 and TRBJ1-1, with 8 positions matching TRBD1. With V trimmed by 3 bases and J by 3 bases, 9 bases remained unmatched. CDR3 size: 16 residues. Germline V gives CDR1 LNHDA, CDR2 SQIVND (reference sequence).